This T cell receptor beta chain was obtained from a study of cytomegalovirus exposure and HLA in healthy donors. General study results and limits: Earlier findings revealed that most TCR beta V segments proved productive either about 90% or about 30% of the time. In vitro work confirmed that a few CMV-associated chains recognize CMV antigens.

Vbeta (60) and Jbeta (13) primers were used in the PCR. Data came from immunoSEQ multiplex PCR; TCRdb stores just in-frame clones and leaves some out. This table has tens of thousands of clones, around 80% appearing once. With regard to this clone: Its antigen is currently unknown.

Germline V gene sequence: CDR1 SGHKS, CDR2 YYEKEE (reference sequence). The CDR3 length is 14 residues. V was pared by 3 bases and J by 12 bases, with 10 bases of the junction left unmatched. This TCR came from a man aged 40-49 years in good health and CMV-seronegative. This chain joins TRBV5-5 and TRBJ2-7, with TRBD1 matching over 12 bases. Sequenced material: PBMCs. The CDR3 nucleotides are TGTGCCAGCAGCTCCCCGGGACAGGGGGCGCAGGGGTACTTC. It specifies CASSSPGQGAQGYF.